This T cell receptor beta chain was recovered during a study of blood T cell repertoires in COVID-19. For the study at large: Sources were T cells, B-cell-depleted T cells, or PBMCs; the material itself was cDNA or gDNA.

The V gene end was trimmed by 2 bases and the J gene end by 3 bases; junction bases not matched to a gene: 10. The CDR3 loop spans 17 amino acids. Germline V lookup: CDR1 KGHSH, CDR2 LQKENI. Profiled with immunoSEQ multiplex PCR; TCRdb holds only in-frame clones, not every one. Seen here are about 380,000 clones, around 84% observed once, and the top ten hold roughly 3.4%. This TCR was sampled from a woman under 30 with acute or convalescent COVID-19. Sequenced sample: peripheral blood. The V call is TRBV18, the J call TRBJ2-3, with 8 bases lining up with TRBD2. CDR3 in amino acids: CASSPDRSGGGTDTQYF. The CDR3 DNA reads TGTGCCAGCTCACCAGATAGAAGCGGGGGTGGAACAGATACGCAGTATTTT.